Included here is one T cell receptor beta chain sequence, with context. This record belongs to a study of blood T cell repertoires in COVID-19. For the study at large: The United States, Italy and Spain were the sources of the acute and convalescent COVID-19 samples. From T cells, B-cell-depleted T cells, or PBMCs came the material, which was cDNA or gDNA.

Source study methods: How many nucleated cells were present was estimated from reference gene primer amplification. Here immunoSEQ multiplex PCR was the method, and the copy in TCRdb shows in-frame clones only, minus some. V and J calls plus clone size are reproduced from that table; the DNA served to infer D and trimming. This sample yields about 160,000 clones, of which under 85% are seen a single time; under 7.5% belongs to the top ten. V shed 3 bases, J shed 4 bases, and the junction held 8 bases outside the gene matches. The CDR3 covers 15 residues. Germline loops: CDR1 DFQATT, CDR2 SNEGSKA (reference sequence).

Sequencing was performed on peripheral blood. The rearrangement links TRBV20-1 to TRBJ1-2; TRBD1 agrees at 10 bases. The TCR sequence derives from an elderly man with COVID-19, enrolled during active disease. For the CDR3, the DNA is TGCAGTGCTAGTCTAGGACAGGGGGTTTCCTATGGCTACACCTTC. Its translation: CSASLGQGVSYGYTF.